The entry below describes one T cell receptor (beta chain). The germline gives CDR1 MDHEN, CDR2 SYDVKM. This CDR3 is 15 amino acids long. V was trimmed by 6 bases and J by 4 bases, leaving 15 bases between them. Assay: immunoSEQ multiplex PCR; the TCRdb copy retains only in-frame clones and omits some. The sample has 50,000 or so clones; approximately 90% are singletons. This sample was taken from a study of T cell changes during pregnancy in multiple sclerosis. The starting material was CD4+ T cells from peripheral blood mononuclear cells, obtained before pregnancy. The receptor was isolated from a female donor with multiple sclerosis, enrolled in a pregnancy study. This sequence joins TRBV28 and TRBJ1-4; D perhaps matches TRBD1 (5 bases). The CDR3 spells CASSELAGVNEKLFF. The CDR3 coding sequence is TGTGCCAGCAGCGAGTTGGCGGGGGTTAATGAAAAACTGTTTTTT. Full variable domain (outside the CDR3, taken from reference TRBV28 and TRBJ1-4): DVKVTQSSRYLVKRTGEKVFLECVQDMDHENMFWYRQDPGLGLRLIYFSYDVKMKEKGDIPEGYSVSREKKERFSLILESASTNQTSMYLCASSELAGVNEKLFFGSGTQLSVL.